This entry lists 10 T cell receptor beta chains sequenced from one sample in a study of naive and memory T cell subsets. An equimolar mix of two oligonucleotides served as the beta constant-region primer for TRBC1 and TRBC2. TCRdb called the UMI-ligation and nested PCR reads again in MiXCR, with one record for every CDR3 protein. The table has about 35,000 distinct CDR3 sequences, roughly 15% seen once. The sample was effector memory CD4+ T cells from blood. Noted subset: effector memory, CD45RA- CD27-. These receptors all come from a human donor in good health.

The gene calls are TRBV10-3 and TRBJ1-1; the D is unclear. The CDR3 contains 14 residues. Trimming cost V 5 bases and J 6 bases, with 16 bases left between them. Germline V gene lookup returns CDR1 ENHRY and CDR2 SYGVKD. The CDR3 sequence: CAISLDAEVAEAFF. The CDR3 nucleotides are TGTGCCATCAGTCTGGATGCGGAGGTGGCTGAAGCTTTCTTT.

The genes are TRBV28 and TRBJ2-1; D not certain. V shed 1 base and J shed 0 bases, with 22 bases lying between them. The CDR3 consists of 20 residues. Germline CDR1 and CDR2: MDHEN and SYDVKM. The CDR3 here is CASSLSRVTMARSSYNEQFF. The CDR3 bases are TGTGCCAGCAGTTTATCTAGGGTTACAATGGCGCGTTCCTCCTACAATGAGCAGTTCTTC. The full variable domain, its missing parts supplied by reference TRBV28 and TRBJ2-1, is DVKVTQSSRYLVKRTGEKVFLECVQDMDHENMFWYRQDPGLGLRLIYFSYDVKMKEKGDIPEGYSVSREKKERFSLILESASTNQTSMYLCASSLSRVTMARSSYNEQFFGPGTRLTVL.

This clonotype has at least ten counts. The rearrangement uses TRBV6-6 and TRBJ2-7, with TRBD1 identical over 9 bases. The germline V gene encodes CDR1 MNHNY and CDR2 SVGAGI (reference sequence). The CDR3 is 15 amino acids. After removal of 7 bases from V and 1 base from J, the junction contained 8 bases not matched to a gene. DNA for the CDR3: TGTGCCAGCACCCCCGTCGGACAGGGGTCCTACGAGCAGTACTTC. Amino acid sequence: CASTPVGQGSYEQYF.

In this sample, this clonotype turned up many times. The gene calls are TRBV12-3 or TRBV12-4 and TRBJ2-1; 8 bases match TRBD1. The CDR3 has 17 residues. Trimming removed 4 bases from V and 0 bases from J; junction bases left unmatched: 8. CDR3 sequence (DNA): TGTGCCAGCAGTTCGACGACAGGGGTGGGCTCCTACAATGAGCAGTTCTTC. Encoded protein: CASSSTTGVGSYNEQFF.

V is TRBV18 and J is TRBJ2-3; D is undetermined. The germline V and J ends were trimmed by 2 bases and 3 bases, with 6 bases remaining between them. The germline gives CDR1 KGHSH, CDR2 LQKENI. This CDR3 spans 13 amino acids. CDR3 sequence reads: CASSPSLTDTQYF. Written as DNA, the CDR3 is TGTGCCAGCTCACCAAGCTTGACAGATACGCAGTATTTT.

The chain is built from TRBV29-1 and TRBJ2-7; D tentatively fits TRBD1 or TRBD2 (5 bases each). Germline V gene data show CDR1 as SQVTM and CDR2 as ANQGSEA. Trimming took off 6 bases at V and 6 bases at J, with 15 bases between the two ends. This CDR3 spans 12 amino acids. CDR3 in amino acids: CSVRQMGAEQYF. The CDR3 nucleotides read TGCAGCGTCAGACAGATGGGAGCCGAGCAGTACTTC.

The chain combines TRBV2 with TRBJ2-3, with D possibly being TRBD2 (5 bases). CDR3 size: 14 residues. Germline V gene lookup returns CDR1 SNHLY and CDR2 FYNNEI. The V and J ends lost 4 bases and 6 bases respectively, with 14 bases between them. CDR3 bases: TGTGCCAGCAGTGTGAGGCGGGTAGTGGATACGCAGTATTTT. It yields the protein CASSVRRVVDTQYF.

This chain uses TRBV20-1 with TRBJ2-1; TRBD2 matches 7 bases. V was clipped by 3 bases and J by 1 base; unmatched bases: 12. The CDR3 loop spans 17 amino acids. The germline gives CDR1 DFQATT, CDR2 SNEGSKA (reference sequence). The CDR3 loop reads CSARARASGLSYNEQFF. The CDR3 DNA follows: TGCAGTGCTAGGGCGAGGGCTAGCGGACTTTCCTACAATGAGCAGTTCTTC.

This clonotype was seen at least ten times. This sequence joins TRBV29-1 and TRBJ2-3; D gene ambiguous. The germline gives CDR1 SQVTM, CDR2 ANQGSEA. V lost 2 bases, J lost 0 bases, and 12 bases lay in between. The CDR3 has 15 amino acids. CDR3 DNA: TGCAGCGTTGAAACCCGACCCTTCAGCACAGATACGCAGTATTTT. This codes for CSVETRPFSTDTQYF.

Only a few counts were recorded for this clonotype. The chain employs TRBV20-1 and TRBJ2-5; D is perhaps TRBD1 or TRBD2 (5 bases each). This CDR3 spans 15 amino acids. Trimming removed 6 bases from V and 5 bases from J, with 22 bases in between. From germline, CDR1 is DFQATT and CDR2 SNEGSKA (reference sequence). CDR3 protein: CSALPGTEDMETQYF. The CDR3 bases are TGCAGTGCACTCCCCGGGACGGAGGACATGGAGACCCAGTACTTC.